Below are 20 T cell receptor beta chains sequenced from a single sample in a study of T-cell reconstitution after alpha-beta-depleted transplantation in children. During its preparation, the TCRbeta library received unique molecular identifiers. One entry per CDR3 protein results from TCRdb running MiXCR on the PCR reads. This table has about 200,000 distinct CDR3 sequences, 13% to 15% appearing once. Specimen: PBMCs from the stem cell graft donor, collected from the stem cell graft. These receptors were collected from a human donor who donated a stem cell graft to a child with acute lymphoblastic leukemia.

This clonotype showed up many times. CDR3 in DNA: TGTGCCAGCAGCTCCGGAGAGACCCAGTACTTC. Translated, it gives CASSSGETQYF. The V gene is TRBV13, the J gene TRBJ2-5; no definite D call. With 4 bases removed from V and 4 bases from J, the gap between germline ends came to 4 bases. Germline CDR1 reads PRHDT; CDR2 reads FYEKMQ (reference sequence). This CDR3 spans 11 amino acids. Together with reference TRBV13 and TRBJ2-5, the CDR3 gives the full variable domain: AAGVIQSPRHLIKEKRETATLKCYPIPRHDTVYWYQQGPGQDPQFLISFYEKMQSDKGSIPDRFSAQQFSDYHSELNMSSLELGDSALYFCASSSGETQYFGPGTRLLVL.

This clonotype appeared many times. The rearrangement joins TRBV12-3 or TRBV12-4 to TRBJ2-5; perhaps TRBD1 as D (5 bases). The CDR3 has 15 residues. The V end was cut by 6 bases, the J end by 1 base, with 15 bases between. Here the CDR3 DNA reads TGTGCCAGCAGCCTCCTGGCAGGGATCCAAGAGACCCAGTACTTC. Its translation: CASSLLAGIQETQYF.

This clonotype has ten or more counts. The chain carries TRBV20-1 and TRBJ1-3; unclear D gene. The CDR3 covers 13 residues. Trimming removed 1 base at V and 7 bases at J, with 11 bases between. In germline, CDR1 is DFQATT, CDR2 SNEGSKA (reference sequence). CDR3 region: CSARAKPWNTIYF. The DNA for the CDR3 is TGCAGTGCTAGAGCCAAGCCATGGAACACCATATATTTT.

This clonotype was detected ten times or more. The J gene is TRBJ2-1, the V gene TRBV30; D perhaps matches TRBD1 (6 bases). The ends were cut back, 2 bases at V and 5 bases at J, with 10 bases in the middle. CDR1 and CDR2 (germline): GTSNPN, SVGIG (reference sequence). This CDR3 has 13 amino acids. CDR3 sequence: CAWSSRTDNEQFF. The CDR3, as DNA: TGTGCCTGGAGTTCCAGGACAGACAATGAGCAGTTCTTC. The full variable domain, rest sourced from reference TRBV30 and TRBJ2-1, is SQTIHQWPATLVQPVGSPLSLECTVEGTSNPNLYWYRQAAGRGLQLLFYSVGIGQISSEVPQNLSASRPQDRQFILSSKKLLLSDSGFYLCAWSSRTDNEQFFGPGTRLTVL.

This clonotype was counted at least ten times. Here the CDR3 DNA reads TGCAGTGGGAGTACGGGAACGACCCCCAATGAGCAGTTCTTC. It is translated as CSGSTGTTPNEQFF. The J gene is TRBJ2-1, the V gene TRBV20-1; possible D gene TRBD2, 5 bases. The germline V gene has CDR1 DFQATT and CDR2 SNEGSKA (reference sequence). The CDR3 covers 14 residues. V was cut by 7 bases and J by 6 bases, with 19 bases left in between.

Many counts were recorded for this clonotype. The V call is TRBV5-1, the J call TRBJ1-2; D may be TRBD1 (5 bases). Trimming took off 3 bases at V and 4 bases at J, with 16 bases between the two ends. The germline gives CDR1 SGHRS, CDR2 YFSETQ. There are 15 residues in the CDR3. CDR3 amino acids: CASSWDSLGSYGYTF. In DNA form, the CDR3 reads TGCGCCAGCAGCTGGGACTCTCTCGGGAGCTATGGCTACACCTTC.

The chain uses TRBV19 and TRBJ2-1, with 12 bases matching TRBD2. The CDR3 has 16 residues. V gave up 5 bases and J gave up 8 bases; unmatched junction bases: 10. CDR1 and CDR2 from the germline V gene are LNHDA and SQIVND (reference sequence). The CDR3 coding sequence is TGTGCCAGTAGTGGACGGACTAGCGGGGAGGGGGATGAGCAGTTCTTC. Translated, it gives CASSGRTSGEGDEQFF.

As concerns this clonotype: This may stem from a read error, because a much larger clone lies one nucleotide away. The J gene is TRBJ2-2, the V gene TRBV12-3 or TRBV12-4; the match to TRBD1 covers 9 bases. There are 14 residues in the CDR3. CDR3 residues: CASSTDRGAGKLFF. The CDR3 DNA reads TGTGCCAGCAGTACGGACAGGGGAGCCGGGAAGCTGTTTTTT.

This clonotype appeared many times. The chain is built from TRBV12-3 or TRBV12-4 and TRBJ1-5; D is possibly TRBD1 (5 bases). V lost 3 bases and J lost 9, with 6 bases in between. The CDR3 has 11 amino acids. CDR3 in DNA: TGTGCCAGCAGTTTCACAGGGCCCCAGCATTTT. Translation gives CASSFTGPQHF.

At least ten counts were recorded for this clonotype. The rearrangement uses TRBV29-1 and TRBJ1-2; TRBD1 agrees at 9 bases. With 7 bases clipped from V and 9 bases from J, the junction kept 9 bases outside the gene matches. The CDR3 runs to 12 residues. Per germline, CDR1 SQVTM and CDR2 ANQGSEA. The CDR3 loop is CSARRQGDSYTF. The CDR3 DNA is TGCAGCGCCCGACGACAGGGGGACAGCTACACCTTC.

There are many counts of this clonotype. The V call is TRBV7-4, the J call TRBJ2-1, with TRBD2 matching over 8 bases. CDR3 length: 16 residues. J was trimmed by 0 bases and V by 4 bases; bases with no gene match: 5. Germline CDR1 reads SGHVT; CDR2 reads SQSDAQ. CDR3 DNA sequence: TGTGCCAGCAGCTCCTTAGCGGGGAGCTCCTACAATGAGCAGTTCTTC. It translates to CASSSLAGSSYNEQFF.

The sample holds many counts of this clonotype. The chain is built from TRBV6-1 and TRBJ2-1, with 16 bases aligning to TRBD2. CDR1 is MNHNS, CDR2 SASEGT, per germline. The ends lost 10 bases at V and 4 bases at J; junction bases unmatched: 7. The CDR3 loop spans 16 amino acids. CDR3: CAISGLAGGFYNEQFF. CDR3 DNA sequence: TGTGCCATCTCGGGACTAGCGGGAGGGTTTTACAATGAGCAGTTCTTC.

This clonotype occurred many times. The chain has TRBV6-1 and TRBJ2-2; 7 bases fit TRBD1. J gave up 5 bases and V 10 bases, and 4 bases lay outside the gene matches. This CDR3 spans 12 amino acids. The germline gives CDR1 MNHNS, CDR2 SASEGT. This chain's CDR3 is CATDRRTGELFF. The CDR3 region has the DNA TGTGCCACGGACAGGAGGACCGGGGAGCTGTTTTTT.

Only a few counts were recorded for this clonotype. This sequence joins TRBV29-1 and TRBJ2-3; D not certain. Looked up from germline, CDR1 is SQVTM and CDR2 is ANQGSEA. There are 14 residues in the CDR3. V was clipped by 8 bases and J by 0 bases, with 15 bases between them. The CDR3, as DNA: TGCAGCTACGAGGCCAGGAGAAGCACAGATACGCAGTATTTT. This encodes CSYEARRSTDTQYF.

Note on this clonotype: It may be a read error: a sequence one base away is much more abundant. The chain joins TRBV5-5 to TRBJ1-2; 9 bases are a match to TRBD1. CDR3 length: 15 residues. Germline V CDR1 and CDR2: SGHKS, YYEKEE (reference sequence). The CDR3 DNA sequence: TGTGCCGGCAGCGTACAGGGGGCGGGTAGCTATGGCTACACCTTC. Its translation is CAGSVQGAGSYGYTF. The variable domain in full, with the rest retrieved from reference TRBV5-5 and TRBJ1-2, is DAGVTQSPTHLIKTRGQQVTLRCSPISGHKSVSWYQQVLGQGPQFIFQYYEKEERGRGNFPDRFSARQFPNYSSELNVNALLLGDSALYLCAGSVQGAGSYGYTFGSGTRLTVV.

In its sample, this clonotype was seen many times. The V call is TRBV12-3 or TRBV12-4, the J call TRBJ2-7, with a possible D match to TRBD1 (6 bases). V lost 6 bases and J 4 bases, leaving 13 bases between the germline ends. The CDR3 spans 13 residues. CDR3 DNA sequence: TGTGCCAGCAGCCTCTCGACAGGTTACGAGCAGTACTTC. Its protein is CASSLSTGYEQYF.

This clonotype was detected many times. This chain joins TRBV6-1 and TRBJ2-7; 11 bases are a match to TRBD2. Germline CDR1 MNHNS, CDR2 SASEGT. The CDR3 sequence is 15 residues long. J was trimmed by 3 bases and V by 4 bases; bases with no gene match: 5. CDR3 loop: CASSVGTSGVYEQYF. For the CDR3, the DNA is TGTGCCAGCAGTGTTGGGACTAGCGGCGTCTACGAGCAGTACTTC.

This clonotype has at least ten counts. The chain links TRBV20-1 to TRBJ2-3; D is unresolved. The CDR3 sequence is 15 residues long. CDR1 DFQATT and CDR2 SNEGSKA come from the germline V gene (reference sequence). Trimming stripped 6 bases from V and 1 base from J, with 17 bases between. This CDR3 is CSASTPTPGTDTQYF. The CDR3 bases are TGCAGTGCGAGTACCCCAACCCCCGGCACAGATACGCAGTATTTT.

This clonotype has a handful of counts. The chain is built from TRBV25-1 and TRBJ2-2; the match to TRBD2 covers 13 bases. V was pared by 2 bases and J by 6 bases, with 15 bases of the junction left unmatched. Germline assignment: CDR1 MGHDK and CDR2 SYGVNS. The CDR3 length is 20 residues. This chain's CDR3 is CASSEQYGTSGIWRAGELFF. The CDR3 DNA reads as TGTGCCAGCAGTGAACAGTACGGGACTAGCGGGATTTGGAGGGCCGGGGAGCTGTTTTTT.

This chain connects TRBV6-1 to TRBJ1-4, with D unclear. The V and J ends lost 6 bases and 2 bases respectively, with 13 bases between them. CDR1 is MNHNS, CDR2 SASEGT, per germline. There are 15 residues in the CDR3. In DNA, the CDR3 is TGTGCCAGCAGAAGAGGCCCCGGCACTAATGAAAAACTGTTTTTT. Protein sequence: CASRRGPGTNEKLFF.